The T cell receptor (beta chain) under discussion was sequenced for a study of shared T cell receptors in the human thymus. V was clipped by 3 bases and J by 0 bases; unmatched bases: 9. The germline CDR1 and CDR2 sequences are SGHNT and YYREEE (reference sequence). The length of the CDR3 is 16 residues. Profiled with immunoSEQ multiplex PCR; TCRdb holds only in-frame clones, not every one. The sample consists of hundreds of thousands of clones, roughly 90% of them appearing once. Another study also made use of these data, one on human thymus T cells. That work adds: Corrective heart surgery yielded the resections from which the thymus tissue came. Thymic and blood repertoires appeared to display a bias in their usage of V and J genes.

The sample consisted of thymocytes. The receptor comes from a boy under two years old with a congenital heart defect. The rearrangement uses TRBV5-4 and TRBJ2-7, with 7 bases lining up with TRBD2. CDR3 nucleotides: TGTGCCAGCAGCTGGGGGGGTGCCAGGAGCTCCTACGAGCAGTACTTC. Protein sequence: CASSWGGARSSYEQYF.